These 2 T cell receptor beta chains share one sample of origin, sequenced in a study of blood T cells in healthy people across ages. A second PCR, run for roughly 7 to 11 cycles, used a sample-barcoded 5' primer plus a J-beta primer mix. TCRdb redid the calling of the 5' RACE reads with MiXCR, one entry per CDR3 protein. The sample has around 1.7 million distinct CDR3 sequences, 25% to 30% seen once. Sequenced: blood. The receptors were sampled from a woman aged 25 to 39 in good health.

This clonotype was counted a single time. The chain recombines TRBV29-1 with TRBJ2-2, with 8 bases matching TRBD1. V lost 5 bases to trimming and J lost 4 bases; unmatched junction nucleotides: 6. The CDR3 is 14 amino acids. Germline lookup yields CDR1 SQVTM and CDR2 ANQGSEA. CDR3 DNA: TGCAGCGTTACGACAGGGGTGGGCACCGGGGAGCTGTTTTTT. It yields the protein CSVTTGVGTGELFF.

The chain uses TRBV20-1 and TRBJ1-2; D not certain. The germline V gene encodes CDR1 DFQATT and CDR2 SNEGSKA (reference sequence). Trimming pared 3 bases from V and 3 bases from J, leaving 11 bases between. The CDR3 has 13 amino acids. CDR3: CSARVVADYGYTF. The CDR3 DNA is TGCAGTGCTAGGGTCGTAGCGGACTATGGCTACACCTTC.